The clone carrying this T cell receptor beta chain was found a few times. Germline assignment: CDR1 GTSNPN and CDR2 SVGIG (reference sequence). This CDR3 is built from 15 residues. V lost 2 bases, J lost 4 bases, and 15 bases lay in between. This specimen comes from a study of T cell changes during pregnancy in multiple sclerosis. Libraries were prepared by immunoSEQ multiplex PCR; TCRdb keeps only in-frame clonotypes and omits some of them. The sample consists of fewer than 70,000 clones, about nine tenths of them appearing once. The origin of this receptor is a female donor with multiple sclerosis, enrolled in a pregnancy study. This material consisted of peripheral blood, taken in the third trimester of pregnancy. This chain links TRBV30 with TRBJ1-3; D may be TRBD1 (5 bases). The CDR3 region is CAWSYDSSSGNTIYF. In DNA form, the CDR3 reads TGTGCCTGGAGTTATGACAGTTCTTCCGGAAACACCATATATTTT.